Below are 18 T cell receptor beta chains sequenced from a single sample in a study of blood T cell repertoires in COVID-19. Sequencing used immunoSEQ multiplex PCR; TCRdb keeps in-frame clones, though not all of them. Of approximately 110,000 clones in the sample, 85% to 90% were seen once. Sequencing was done on a sample of peripheral blood. All receptors derive from a woman of 80 years or more with acute or convalescent COVID-19.

This clone was counted a few times. CDR3 sequence: CANLPTGTENSYEQYF. In nucleotides, the CDR3 is TGTGCCAACCTACCGACCGGGACAGAGAACTCCTACGAGCAGTACTTC. The gene calls are TRBV27 and TRBJ2-7; the match to TRBD1 covers 7 bases. The trim removed 10 bases at V and 0 bases at J, leaving 15 bases unmatched. The CDR3 contains 16 residues. Germline V lookup: CDR1 MNHEY, CDR2 SMNVEV (reference sequence).

This clone was counted a single time. CDR3 DNA sequence: TGTGCCATCAGACCGGGACAGGGAATCGGTGGCTACACCTTC. It specifies CAIRPGQGIGGYTF. The chain is built from TRBV10-3 and TRBJ1-2, with TRBD1 matching 9 bases. V shed 6 bases, J shed 7 bases, and the junction held 9 bases outside the gene matches. Germline CDR1 and CDR2: ENHRY and SYGVKD. The CDR3 is made up of 14 amino acids.

The chain recombines TRBV6-5 with TRBJ2-1; a weak D match, TRBD2 (5 bases). Germline CDR1 reads MNHEY; CDR2 reads SVGAGI. The CDR3 sequence is 13 residues long. V shed 6 bases and J shed 4 bases, with 10 bases lying between them. The CDR3 bases are TGTGCCAGCAGCCTACTAGGTTACAATGAGCAGTTCTTC. Its protein is CASSLLGYNEQFF.

V and J are TRBV5-8 and TRBJ1-2; D unclear. CDR3 length: 12 residues. V lost 2 bases to trimming and J lost 7 bases, with 9 bases between them. CDR1 is SGHTS, CDR2 YDEGEE, per germline. Written as DNA, the CDR3 is TGTGCCAGCAGCTTCGGGGTGGGTGGCTACACCTTC. Its protein is CASSFGVGGYTF.

Only one count was recorded for this clone. CDR3 nucleotide sequence: TGTGCCAGCAGTTTACCTCACACCGGGGAGCTGTTTTTT. Translating gives CASSLPHTGELFF. The chain has TRBV28 and TRBJ2-2; D unclear. The CDR3 covers 13 residues. Germline assignment: CDR1 MDHEN and CDR2 SYDVKM. V lost 2 bases, J lost 3 bases, and 4 bases lay in between. The full variable domain, rest sourced from reference TRBV28 and TRBJ2-2, is DVKVTQSSRYLVKRTGEKVFLECVQDMDHENMFWYRQDPGLGLRLIYFSYDVKMKEKGDIPEGYSVSREKKERFSLILESASTNQTSMYLCASSLPHTGELFFGEGSRLTVL.

The chain is built from TRBV18 and TRBJ1-2; D is unresolved. This CDR3 spans 15 amino acids. Germline loops: CDR1 KGHSH, CDR2 LQKENI. V lost 3 bases to trimming and J lost 5 bases, with 16 bases between them. The chain's CDR3 is CASSPVAPSIYGYTF. CDR3 bases: TGTGCCAGCTCACCGGTTGCTCCCTCTATTTATGGCTACACCTTC.

The gene calls are TRBV7-2 and TRBJ2-1, with 7 bases lining up with TRBD1. V lost 2 bases to trimming and J lost 8 bases; unmatched junction nucleotides: 3. The CDR3 extends over 13 amino acids. Germline loops: CDR1 SGHTA, CDR2 FQGNSA. CDR3 nucleotides: TGTGCCAGCAGCTTAAACAGGGGTTATGAGCAGTTCTTC. Encoded protein: CASSLNRGYEQFF.

The V and J genes are TRBV5-1 and TRBJ1-4; D is ambiguous. Germline loops: CDR1 SGHRS, CDR2 YFSETQ. There are 16 residues in the CDR3. V lost 0 bases and J 6 bases, leaving 15 bases between the germline ends. The CDR3, as DNA: TGCGCCAGCAGCTTGGAAGGCGGGAGAGGCTATGAAAAACTGTTTTTT. It translates to CASSLEGGRGYEKLFF.

The chain couples TRBV6-4 to TRBJ2-3, with D tentatively TRBD1 (5 bases). Trimming took off 5 bases at V and 1 base at J, with 10 bases between the two ends. Germline-derived CDR1 and CDR2 are MRHNA and SNTAGT. CDR3 length equals 14 residues. The CDR3 region is CASSRGKGTDTQYF. The CDR3 nucleotides read TGTGCCAGCAGTAGGGGCAAAGGCACAGATACGCAGTATTTT.

This sequence joins TRBV7-3 and TRBJ2-2; 9 positions match TRBD2. Germline values: CDR1 SGHTA, CDR2 FQGTGA. The ends lost 5 bases at V and 7 bases at J; junction bases unmatched: 5. This CDR3 spans 14 amino acids. The CDR3 here is CASSPGTSFGELFF. The CDR3 DNA sequence: TGTGCCAGCAGCCCCGGGACTAGCTTCGGGGAGCTGTTTTTT.

This sequence joins TRBV6-5 and TRBJ1-6; TRBD1 is a possible D gene (5 bases). The germline V and J ends were trimmed by 6 bases and 10 bases, with 19 bases remaining between them. Looked up from germline, CDR1 is MNHEY and CDR2 is SVGAGI. CDR3 length equals 15 residues. The CDR3 DNA is TGTGCCAGCAGCCCCGACCAAGGGGAATCCTCACCCCTCCACTTT. Translation: CASSPDQGESSPLHF.

The genes are TRBV6-5 and TRBJ2-3; 7 nucleotides agree with TRBD2. Per the germline V gene, CDR1 is MNHEY and CDR2 is SVGAGI. J was trimmed by 0 bases and V by 6 bases; bases with no gene match: 6. The CDR3 is made up of 15 amino acids. In DNA form, the CDR3 reads TGTGCCAGCAGGCTGAGCGGGATTAGCACAGATACGCAGTATTTT. Amino acid sequence: CASRLSGISTDTQYF.

This clone was found a few times. The rearrangement uses TRBV20-1 and TRBJ2-7; maybe TRBD1 (5 bases). Germline values: CDR1 DFQATT, CDR2 SNEGSKA (reference sequence). V was cut by 3 bases and J by 0 bases, with 15 bases left in between. The CDR3 has 15 residues. The CDR3 loop is CSASKSDSPSYEQYF. The DNA for the CDR3 is TGCAGTGCTAGTAAGTCCGACAGCCCCTCCTACGAGCAGTACTTC.

J is TRBJ2-2 and V is TRBV13; D is unclear. Trimming shortened V by 3 bases and J by 0 bases, and 8 bases separated the two germline ends. Germline assignment: CDR1 PRHDT and CDR2 FYEKMQ (reference sequence). There are 15 residues in the CDR3. The CDR3 loop is CASSFDTANTGELFF. The CDR3 bases are TGTGCCAGCAGCTTCGACACCGCGAACACCGGGGAGCTGTTTTTT.

This chain links TRBV6-5 with TRBJ2-1, with D possibly matching TRBD2 (6 bases). The CDR3 has 14 residues. CDR1 and CDR2 from the germline V gene are MNHEY and SVGAGI. V was cut by 7 bases and J by 5 bases, with 15 bases left in between. This chain's CDR3 is CASNPGLDNNEQFF. DNA for the CDR3: TGTGCCAGCAACCCGGGACTGGACAACAATGAGCAGTTCTTC.

The DNA of the CDR3 is TGCGCCAGCAGCTCCCGAGGGGGGCAGGGGGCACTCGGAGAGACCCAGTACTTC. Translating gives CASSSRGGQGALGETQYF. J is TRBJ2-5 and V is TRBV5-1; 8 bases map to TRBD1. V trimming: 3 bases; J trimming: 4 bases; junction bases outside the gene matches: 17. The CDR3 sequence is 18 residues long. Germline CDR1 and CDR2: SGHRS and YFSETQ.

The rearrangement links TRBV6-6 to TRBJ1-1; TRBD1 matches 10 bases. The V gene end was trimmed by 6 bases and the J gene end by 7 bases; junction bases not matched to a gene: 8. The CDR3 totals 14 residues. Germline CDR1 and CDR2: MNHNY and SVGAGI (reference sequence). CDR3 bases: TGTGCCAGCAGGCAGACAGGGGGCGGGGGTGAAGCTTTCTTT. Translating it yields CASRQTGGGGEAFF.

The chain carries TRBV29-1 and TRBJ2-1; 7 positions match TRBD1. Trimming cost V 6 bases and J 2 bases; bases outside gene matches: 7. The CDR3 sequence is 14 residues long. Germline assignment: CDR1 SQVTM and CDR2 ANQGSEA. CDR3 coding DNA: TGCAGCGTACCGGACAGGTCAGCCTACAATGAGCAGTTCTTC. Protein sequence: CSVPDRSAYNEQFF.